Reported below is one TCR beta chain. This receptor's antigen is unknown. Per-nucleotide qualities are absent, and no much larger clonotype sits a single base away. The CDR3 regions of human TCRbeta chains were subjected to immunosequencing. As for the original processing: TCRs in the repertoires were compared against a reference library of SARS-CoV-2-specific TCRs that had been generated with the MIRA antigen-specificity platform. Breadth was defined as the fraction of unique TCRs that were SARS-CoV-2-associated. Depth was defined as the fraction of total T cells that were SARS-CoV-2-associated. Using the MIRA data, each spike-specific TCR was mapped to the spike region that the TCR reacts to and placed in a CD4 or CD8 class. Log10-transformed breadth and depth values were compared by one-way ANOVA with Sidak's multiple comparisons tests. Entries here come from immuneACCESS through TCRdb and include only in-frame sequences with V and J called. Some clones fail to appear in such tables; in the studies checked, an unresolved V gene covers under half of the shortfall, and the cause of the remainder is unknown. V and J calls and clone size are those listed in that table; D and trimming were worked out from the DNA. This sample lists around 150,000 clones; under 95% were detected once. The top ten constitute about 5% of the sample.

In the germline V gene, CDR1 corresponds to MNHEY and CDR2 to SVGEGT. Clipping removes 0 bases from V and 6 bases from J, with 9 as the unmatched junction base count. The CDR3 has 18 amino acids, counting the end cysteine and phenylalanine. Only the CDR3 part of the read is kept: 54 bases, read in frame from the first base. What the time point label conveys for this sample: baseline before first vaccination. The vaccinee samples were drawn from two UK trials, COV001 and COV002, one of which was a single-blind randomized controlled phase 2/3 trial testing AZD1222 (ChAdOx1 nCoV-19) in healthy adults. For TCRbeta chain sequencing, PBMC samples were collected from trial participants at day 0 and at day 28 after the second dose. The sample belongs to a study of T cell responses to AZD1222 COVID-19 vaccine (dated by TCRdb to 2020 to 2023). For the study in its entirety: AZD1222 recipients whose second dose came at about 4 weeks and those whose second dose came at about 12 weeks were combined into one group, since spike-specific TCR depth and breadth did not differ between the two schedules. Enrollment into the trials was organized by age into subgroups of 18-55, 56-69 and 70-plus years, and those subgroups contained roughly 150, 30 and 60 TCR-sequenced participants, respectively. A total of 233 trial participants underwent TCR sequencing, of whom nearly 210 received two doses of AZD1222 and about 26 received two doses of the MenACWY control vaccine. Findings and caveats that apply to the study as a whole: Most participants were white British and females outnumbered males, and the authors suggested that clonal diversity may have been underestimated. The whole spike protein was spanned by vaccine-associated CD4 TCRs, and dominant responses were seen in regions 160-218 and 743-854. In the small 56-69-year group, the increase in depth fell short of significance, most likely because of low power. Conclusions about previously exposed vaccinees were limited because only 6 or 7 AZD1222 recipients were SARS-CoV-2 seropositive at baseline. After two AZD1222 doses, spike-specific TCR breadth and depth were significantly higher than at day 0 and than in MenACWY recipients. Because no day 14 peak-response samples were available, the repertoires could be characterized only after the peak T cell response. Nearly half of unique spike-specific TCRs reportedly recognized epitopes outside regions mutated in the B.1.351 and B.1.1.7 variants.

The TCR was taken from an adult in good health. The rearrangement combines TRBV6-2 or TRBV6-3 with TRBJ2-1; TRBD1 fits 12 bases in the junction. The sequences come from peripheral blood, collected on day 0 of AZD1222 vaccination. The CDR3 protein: CASSYSPGQGALLNEQFF. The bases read TGTGCCAGCAGTTACTCTCCGGGACAGGGGGCGCTTCTCAATGAGCAGTTCTTC.